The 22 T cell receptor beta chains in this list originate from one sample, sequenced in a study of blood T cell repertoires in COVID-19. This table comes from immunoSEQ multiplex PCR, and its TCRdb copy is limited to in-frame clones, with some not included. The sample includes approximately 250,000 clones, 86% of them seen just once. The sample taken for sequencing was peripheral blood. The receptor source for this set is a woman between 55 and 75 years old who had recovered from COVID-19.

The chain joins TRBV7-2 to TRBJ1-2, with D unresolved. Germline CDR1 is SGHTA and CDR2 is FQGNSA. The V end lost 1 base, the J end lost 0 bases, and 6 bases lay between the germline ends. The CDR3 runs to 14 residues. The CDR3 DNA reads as TGTGCCAGCAGCTTAGACAGCTCTAACTATGGCTACACCTTC. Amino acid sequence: CASSLDSSNYGYTF.

Written as DNA, the CDR3 is TGTGCCAGCGGATTATCTTGGAGCGAGCAGTACTTC. Translated: CASGLSWSEQYF. The gene calls are TRBV6-5 and TRBJ2-7, with unresolved D. CDR1 and CDR2 from the germline V gene are MNHEY and SVGAGI. The CDR3 extends over 12 amino acids. The V end lost 8 bases, the J end lost 6 bases, and 14 bases lay between the germline ends.

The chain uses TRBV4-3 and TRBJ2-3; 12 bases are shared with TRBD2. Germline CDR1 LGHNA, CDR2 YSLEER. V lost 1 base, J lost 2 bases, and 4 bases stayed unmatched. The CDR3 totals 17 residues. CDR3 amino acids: CASSQALAGGLTDTQYF. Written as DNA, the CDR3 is TGCGCCAGCAGCCAAGCCCTAGCGGGGGGGCTCACAGATACGCAGTATTTT.

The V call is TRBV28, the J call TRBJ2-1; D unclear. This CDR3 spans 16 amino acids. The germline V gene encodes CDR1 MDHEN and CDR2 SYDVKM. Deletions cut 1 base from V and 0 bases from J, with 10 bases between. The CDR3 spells CASSLYDITSYNEQFF. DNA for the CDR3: TGTGCCAGCAGTTTATACGACATCACCTCCTACAATGAGCAGTTCTTC.

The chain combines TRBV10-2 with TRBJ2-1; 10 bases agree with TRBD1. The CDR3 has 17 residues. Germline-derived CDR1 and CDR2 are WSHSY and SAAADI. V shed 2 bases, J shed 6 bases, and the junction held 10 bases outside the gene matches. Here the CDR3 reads CASSEGSRDRGFNEQFF. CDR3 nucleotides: TGCGCCAGCAGTGAGGGGTCCCGGGACAGGGGATTCAATGAGCAGTTCTTC.

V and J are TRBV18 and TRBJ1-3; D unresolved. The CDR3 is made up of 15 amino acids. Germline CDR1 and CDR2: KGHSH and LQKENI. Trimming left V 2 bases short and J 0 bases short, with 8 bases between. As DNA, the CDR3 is TGTGCCAGCTCACCATACCAGGTCTCTGGAAACACCATATATTTT. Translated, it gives CASSPYQVSGNTIYF.

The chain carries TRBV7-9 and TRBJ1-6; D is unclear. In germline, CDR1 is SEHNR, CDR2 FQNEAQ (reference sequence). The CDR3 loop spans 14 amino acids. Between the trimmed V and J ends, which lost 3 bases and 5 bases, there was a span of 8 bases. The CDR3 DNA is TGTGCCAGCAGCTTCATCCAGAATAATTCACCCCTCCACTTT. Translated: CASSFIQNNSPLHF. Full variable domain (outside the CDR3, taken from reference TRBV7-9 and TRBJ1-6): DTGVSQNPRHKITKRGQNVTFRCDPISEHNRLYWYRQTLGQGPEFLTYFQNEAQLEKSRLLSDRFSAERPKGSFSTLEIQRTEQGDSAMYLCASSFIQNNSPLHFGNGTRLTVT.

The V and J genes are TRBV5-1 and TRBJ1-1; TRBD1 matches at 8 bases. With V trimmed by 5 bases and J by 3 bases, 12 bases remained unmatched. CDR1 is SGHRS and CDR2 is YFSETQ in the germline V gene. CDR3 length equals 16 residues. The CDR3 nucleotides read TGCGCCAGCAGTCCCAAGCGACAGGGGTCGGACACTGAAGCTTTCTTT. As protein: CASSPKRQGSDTEAFF.

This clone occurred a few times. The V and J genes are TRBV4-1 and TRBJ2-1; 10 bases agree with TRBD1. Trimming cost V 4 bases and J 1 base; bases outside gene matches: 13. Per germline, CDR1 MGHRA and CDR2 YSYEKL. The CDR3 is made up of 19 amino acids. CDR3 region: CASSLLNTPGQGSYNEQFF. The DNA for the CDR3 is TGCGCCAGCAGCCTGCTCAATACCCCGGGACAGGGGTCCTACAATGAGCAGTTCTTC.

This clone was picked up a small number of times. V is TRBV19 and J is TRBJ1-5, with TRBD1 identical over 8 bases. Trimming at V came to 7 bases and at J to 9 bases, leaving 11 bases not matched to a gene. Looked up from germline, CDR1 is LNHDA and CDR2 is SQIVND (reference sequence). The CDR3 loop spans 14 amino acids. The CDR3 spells CASTRQGAAMPQHF. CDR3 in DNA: TGTGCCAGTACCCGGCAGGGGGCCGCTATGCCCCAGCATTTT.

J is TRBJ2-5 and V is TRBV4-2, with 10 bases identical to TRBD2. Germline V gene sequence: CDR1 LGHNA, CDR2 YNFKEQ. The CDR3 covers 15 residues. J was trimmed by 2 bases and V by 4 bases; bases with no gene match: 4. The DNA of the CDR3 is TGTGCCAGCAGCCCGGGGACTAGCGAACAAGAGACCCAGTACTTC. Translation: CASSPGTSEQETQYF.

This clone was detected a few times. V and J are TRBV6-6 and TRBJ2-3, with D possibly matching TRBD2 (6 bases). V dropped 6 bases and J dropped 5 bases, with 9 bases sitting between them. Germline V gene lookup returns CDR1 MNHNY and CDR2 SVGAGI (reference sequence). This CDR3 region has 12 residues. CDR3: CASREGRDTQYF. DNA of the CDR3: TGTGCCAGCAGGGAGGGGCGAGATACGCAGTATTTT.

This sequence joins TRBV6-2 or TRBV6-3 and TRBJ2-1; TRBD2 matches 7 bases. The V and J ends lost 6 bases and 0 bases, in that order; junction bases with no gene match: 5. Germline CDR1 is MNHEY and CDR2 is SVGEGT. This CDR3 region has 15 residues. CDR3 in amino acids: CASSIGGSSYNEQFF. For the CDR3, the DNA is TGTGCCAGCAGCATCGGGGGGAGCTCCTACAATGAGCAGTTCTTC.

Here the CDR3 DNA reads TGCGCCAGCAGCGCGATGAATTCACCCCTCCACTTT. Translation gives CASSAMNSPLHF. The chain links TRBV5-1 to TRBJ1-6; no firm D call. The CDR3 is 12 amino acids. CDR1 and CDR2 from the germline V gene are SGHRS and YFSETQ. The V gene lost 4 bases and the J gene lost 7 bases, with 6 bases spanning the gap.

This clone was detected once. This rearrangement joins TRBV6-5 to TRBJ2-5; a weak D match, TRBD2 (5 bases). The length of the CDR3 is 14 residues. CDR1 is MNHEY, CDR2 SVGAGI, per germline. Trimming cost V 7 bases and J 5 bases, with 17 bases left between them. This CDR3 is CASTPGAVYETQYF. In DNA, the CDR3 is TGTGCCAGCACCCCCGGAGCGGTTTACGAGACCCAGTACTTC.

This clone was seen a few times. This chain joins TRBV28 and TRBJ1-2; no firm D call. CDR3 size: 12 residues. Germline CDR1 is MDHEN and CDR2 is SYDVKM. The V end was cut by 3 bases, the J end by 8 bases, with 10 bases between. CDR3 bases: TGTGCCAGCAGTTTCCGTAGAAGCGGCTACACCTTC. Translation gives CASSFRRSGYTF.

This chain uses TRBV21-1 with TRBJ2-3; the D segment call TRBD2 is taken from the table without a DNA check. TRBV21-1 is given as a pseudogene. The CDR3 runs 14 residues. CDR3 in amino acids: CASSKVNGTDTQYF. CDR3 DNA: TGTGCCAGCAGCAAAGTTAATGGCACAGATACGCAGTATTTT.

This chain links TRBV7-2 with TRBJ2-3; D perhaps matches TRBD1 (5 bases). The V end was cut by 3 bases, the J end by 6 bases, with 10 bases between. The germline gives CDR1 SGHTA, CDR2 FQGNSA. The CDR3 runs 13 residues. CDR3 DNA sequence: TGTGCCAGCAGCTTCAACAGGTTCGATACGCAGTATTTT. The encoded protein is CASSFNRFDTQYF.

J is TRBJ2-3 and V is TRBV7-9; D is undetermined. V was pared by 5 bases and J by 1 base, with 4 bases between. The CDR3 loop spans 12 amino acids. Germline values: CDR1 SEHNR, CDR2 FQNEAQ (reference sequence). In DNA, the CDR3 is TGTGCCAGCAGCCCTCGCACAGATACGCAGTATTTT. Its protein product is CASSPRTDTQYF.

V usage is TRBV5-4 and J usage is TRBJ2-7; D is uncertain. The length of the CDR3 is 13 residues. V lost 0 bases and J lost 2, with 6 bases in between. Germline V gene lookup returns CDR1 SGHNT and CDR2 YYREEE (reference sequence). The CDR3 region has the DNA TGTGCCAGCAGCTTGGACAGAACCTACGAGCAGTACTTC. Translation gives CASSLDRTYEQYF.

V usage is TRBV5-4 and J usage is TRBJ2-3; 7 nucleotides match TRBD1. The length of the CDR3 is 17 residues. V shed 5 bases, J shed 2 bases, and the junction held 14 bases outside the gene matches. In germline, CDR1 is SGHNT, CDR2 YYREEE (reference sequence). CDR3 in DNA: TGTGCCAGCAGTCTGCCGGGACAGAAGATTCCCACAGATACGCAGTATTTT. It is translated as CASSLPGQKIPTDTQYF. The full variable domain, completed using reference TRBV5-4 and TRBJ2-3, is ETGVTQSPTHLIKTRGQQVTLRCSSQSGHNTVSWYQQALGQGPQFIFQYYREEENGRGNFPPRFSGLQFPNYSSELNVNALELDDSALYLCASSLPGQKIPTDTQYFGPGTRLTVL.

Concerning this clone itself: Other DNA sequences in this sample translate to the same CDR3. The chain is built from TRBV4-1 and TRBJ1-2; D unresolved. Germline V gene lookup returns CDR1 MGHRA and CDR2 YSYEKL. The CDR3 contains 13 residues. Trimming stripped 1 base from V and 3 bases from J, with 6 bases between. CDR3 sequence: CASSQAGDYGYTF. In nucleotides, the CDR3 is TGCGCCAGCAGCCAAGCCGGGGACTATGGCTACACCTTC.